The 20 T cell receptor beta chains in this list originate from one sample, sequenced in a study of monozygotic twins with inflammatory bowel disease. TCRdb reanalyzed the 5' RACE reads and collapses them to one entry per CDR3 protein, without DNA. This listing includes around 230,000 distinct CDR3 sequences. The specimen was blood. Receptors originate from a human donor with ulcerative colitis or Crohn's disease, or a healthy co-twin of an affected twin (not recorded which).

The rearrangement uses TRBV30 and TRBJ1-1. The length of the CDR3 is 12 residues. Germline V CDR1 and CDR2: GTSNPN, SVGIG (reference sequence). This chain's CDR3 is CAWGLMNTEAFF.

This chain connects TRBV7-2 to TRBJ2-7; TCRdb names TRBD1, which stays unverified in the absence of DNA. The length of the CDR3 is 17 residues. Germline CDR1 reads SGHTA; CDR2 reads FQGNSA. CDR3 in amino acids: CASSLGLGQGLFYEQYF.

The chain uses TRBV5-8 and TRBJ1-5; TCRdb's D call, TRBD1, is unchecked because there is no DNA. The CDR3 has 17 residues. Germline CDR1 and CDR2: SGHTS and YDEGEE. CDR3 sequence: CASSLGWQGGTNQPQHF.

The gene calls are TRBV5-1 and TRBJ2-7; TCRdb outputs TRBD1, but without DNA this stays unchecked. This CDR3 is 16 amino acids long. The germline gives CDR1 SGHRS, CDR2 YFSETQ. The CDR3 sequence: CASSFGHQQGTGEQYF.

The CDR3 reads CSVGNTGGWDQFF. V is TRBV29-1 and J is TRBJ2-1; checking the TCRdb D call of TRBD1 is not possible without DNA. This CDR3 is built from 13 residues. The germline V gene has CDR1 SQVTM and CDR2 ANQGSEA.

V and J are TRBV9 and TRBJ2-7; TCRdb picks TRBD1, but there is no DNA to check that call. The CDR3 loop spans 19 amino acids. Per germline, CDR1 SGDLS and CDR2 YYNGEE. CDR3: CASSVRSKGGRPSSYEQYF. The variable domain in full, completed from reference TRBV9 and TRBJ2-7, reads DSGVTQTPKHLITATGQRVTLRCSPRSGDLSVYWYQQSLDQGLQFLIQYYNGEERAKGNILERFSAQQFPDLHSELNLSSLELGDSALYFCASSVRSKGGRPSSYEQYFGPGTRLTVT.

V and J are TRBV5-1 and TRBJ1-1. Germline V gene sequence: CDR1 SGHRS, CDR2 YFSETQ. The CDR3 has 16 amino acids. CDR3 in amino acids: CASSLVGGALNTEAFF.

J is TRBJ2-1 and V is TRBV11-2; as DNA is missing, the TRBD1 call by TCRdb cannot be tested. Germline V gene lookup returns CDR1 SGHAT and CDR2 FQNNGV. The CDR3 has 12 amino acids. The CDR3 sequence is CASSKGGDEQFF.

V is TRBV10-3 and J is TRBJ1-6; lacking DNA, the TRBD1 call made by TCRdb goes unchecked. Per germline, CDR1 ENHRY and CDR2 SYGVKD. The CDR3 contains 16 residues. CDR3: CAISESMGTGNSPLHF.

This chain links TRBV5-1 with TRBJ1-4. There are 13 residues in the CDR3. From germline, CDR1 is SGHRS and CDR2 YFSETQ. This chain's CDR3 is CASSLSWDEKLFF.

V is TRBV15 and J is TRBJ1-6; TCRdb reports TRBD1, a call that lacks DNA to check it against. The germline V gene has CDR1 LNHNV and CDR2 YYDKDF (reference sequence). The CDR3 spans 16 residues. Here the CDR3 reads CATSKGYQNYYSPLHF.

The rearrangement uses TRBV7-9 and TRBJ2-1; the TCRdb call, TRBD1, lacks DNA for checking. This CDR3 has 11 residues. The germline CDR1 and CDR2 sequences are SEHNR and FQNEAQ (reference sequence). CDR3 sequence reads: CASLAWGTKFF.

The chain uses TRBV7-8 and TRBJ1-5; TCRdb indicates TRBD1, and absent DNA this call remains unverified. The CDR3 contains 18 residues. Germline V gene lookup returns CDR1 SGHVS and CDR2 FQNEAQ. The CDR3 sequence: CASSPRRRTRGSNQPQHF.

J is TRBJ2-1 and V is TRBV5-6. Germline values: CDR1 SGHDT, CDR2 YYEEEE. The CDR3 consists of 15 residues. The CDR3 sequence: CASSSGARYYNEQFF.

The chain couples TRBV7-9 to TRBJ2-1; TCRdb's D call of TRBD2 is untestable without DNA. CDR3 length equals 16 residues. Germline V gives CDR1 SEHNR, CDR2 FQNEAQ (reference sequence). The CDR3 here is CATSYTGTSGMNEQFF.

The chain joins TRBV20-1 to TRBJ1-6; TCRdb's D call of TRBD1 is untestable without DNA. The germline CDR1 and CDR2 sequences are DFQATT and SNEGSKA (reference sequence). This CDR3 region has 14 residues. Here the CDR3 reads CSARDEGYNSPLHF.

This chain joins TRBV27 and TRBJ2-1; with no DNA, the TCRdb D assignment of TRBD1 cannot be verified. CDR1 MNHEY and CDR2 SMNVEV come from the germline V gene (reference sequence). The CDR3 spans 15 residues. The CDR3 spells CASSLGPFPYNEQFF.

The chain uses TRBV6-1 and TRBJ1-6; TCRdb calls TRBD1, which cannot be checked without DNA. CDR1 MNHNS and CDR2 SASEGT come from the germline V gene. The CDR3 length is 15 residues. Here the CDR3 reads CASRGTGSLNSPLHF.

This sequence joins TRBV6-5 and TRBJ2-1. The germline gives CDR1 MNHEY, CDR2 SVGAGI. CDR3 length equals 13 residues. The CDR3 sequence is CASSYDGYNEQFF.

The chain uses TRBV18 and TRBJ2-7. The CDR3 runs 14 residues. CDR1 is KGHSH, CDR2 LQKENI, per germline. Here the CDR3 reads CASSPQGSDYEQYF.